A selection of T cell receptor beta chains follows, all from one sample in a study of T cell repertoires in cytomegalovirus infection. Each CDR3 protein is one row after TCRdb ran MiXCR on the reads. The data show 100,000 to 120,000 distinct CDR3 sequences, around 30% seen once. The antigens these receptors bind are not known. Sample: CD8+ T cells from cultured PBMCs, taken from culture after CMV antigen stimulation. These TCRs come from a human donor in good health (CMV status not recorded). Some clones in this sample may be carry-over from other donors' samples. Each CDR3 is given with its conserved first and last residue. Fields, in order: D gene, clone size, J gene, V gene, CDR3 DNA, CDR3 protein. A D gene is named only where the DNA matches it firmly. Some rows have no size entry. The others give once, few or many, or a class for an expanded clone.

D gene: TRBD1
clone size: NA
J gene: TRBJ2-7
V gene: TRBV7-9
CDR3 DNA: TGTGCCAGCACCGGGACAGACCCCTACGAGCAGTACTTC
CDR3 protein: CASTGTDPYEQYF

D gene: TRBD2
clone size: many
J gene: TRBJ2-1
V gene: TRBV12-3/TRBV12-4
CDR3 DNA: TGTGCCAGCAGTCCAACTAGCGGGGGGGGCAATGAGCAGTTCTTC
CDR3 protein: CASSPTSGGGNEQFF

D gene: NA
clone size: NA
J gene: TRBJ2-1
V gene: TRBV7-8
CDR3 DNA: TGTGCCAGCAGCCCCAAACAGAATTCCTACAATGAGCAGTTCTTC
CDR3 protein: CASSPKQNSYNEQFF

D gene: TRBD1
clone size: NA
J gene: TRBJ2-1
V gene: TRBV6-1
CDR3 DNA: TGTGCCAGCAGTGAAGAGGAAGAGGGGGCCGGCTACAATGAGCAGTTCTTC
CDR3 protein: CASSEEEEGAGYNEQFF

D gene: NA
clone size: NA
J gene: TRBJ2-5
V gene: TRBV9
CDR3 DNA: TGTGCCAGCAGCGTAGACGGGCAGGGTCTCGAAGAGACCCAGTACTTC
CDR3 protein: CASSVDGQGLEETQYF

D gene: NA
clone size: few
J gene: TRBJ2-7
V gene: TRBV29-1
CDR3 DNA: TGCAGCGTTGAATCTGTGGCGGGCTCCTACGAGCAGTACTTC
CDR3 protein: CSVESVAGSYEQYF

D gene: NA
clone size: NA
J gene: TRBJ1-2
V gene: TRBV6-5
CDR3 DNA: TGTGCCAGCAGTTACACAGGGATTACTAACTATGGCTACACCTTC
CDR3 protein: CASSYTGITNYGYTF

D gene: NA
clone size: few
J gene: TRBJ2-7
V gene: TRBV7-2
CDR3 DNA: TGTGCCAGCAGCTTAGTTGAGGAAGTATACTACGAGCAGTACTTC
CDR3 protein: CASSLVEEVYYEQYF

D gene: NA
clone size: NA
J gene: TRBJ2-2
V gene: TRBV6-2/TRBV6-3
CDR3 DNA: TGTGCCAGCAGTTACACCCCCTGGTCAGGATTATACACCGGGGAGCTGTTTTTT
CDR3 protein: CASSYTPWSGLYTGELFF

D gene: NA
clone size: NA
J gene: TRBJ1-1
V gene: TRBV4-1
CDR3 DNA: TGCGCCAGCAGCCAAATAGTAAACACTGAAGCTTTCTTT
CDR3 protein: CASSQIVNTEAFF

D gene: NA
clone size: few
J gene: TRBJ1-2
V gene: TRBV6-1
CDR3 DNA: TGTGCCAGCAGTGAAGCGCCCGGGGAATTAGGGGGCTACACCTTC
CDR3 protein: CASSEAPGELGGYTF

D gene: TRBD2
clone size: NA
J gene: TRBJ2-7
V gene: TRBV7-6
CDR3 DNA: TGTGCCAGCAGCTTACATGCGGCGGGGGTATCCTACGAGCAGTACTTC
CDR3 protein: CASSLHAAGVSYEQYF

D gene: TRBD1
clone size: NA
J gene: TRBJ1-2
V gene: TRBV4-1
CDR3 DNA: TGCGCCAGCAGCCATGTAACAGGGGGCGCGGTAAATGGCTACACCTTC
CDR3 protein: CASSHVTGGAVNGYTF

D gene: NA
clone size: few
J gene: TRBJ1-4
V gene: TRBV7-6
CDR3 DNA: TGTGCCAGCAGCCACCTGGACAGATCCACTAATGAAAAACTGTTTTTT
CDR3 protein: CASSHLDRSTNEKLFF

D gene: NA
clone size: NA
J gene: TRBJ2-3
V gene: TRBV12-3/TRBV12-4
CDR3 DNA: TGTGCCACCAACTCGGGTCTAAACACAGATACGCAGTATTTT
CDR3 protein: CATNSGLNTDTQYF

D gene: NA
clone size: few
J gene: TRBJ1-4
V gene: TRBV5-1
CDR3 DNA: TGCGCCAGCAGCCGGACAGACGCAACTAATGAAAAACTGTTTTTT
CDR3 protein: CASSRTDATNEKLFF

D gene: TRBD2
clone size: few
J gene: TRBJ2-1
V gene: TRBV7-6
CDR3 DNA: TGTGCCAGCAGCTTAGTAGCCAGCGGGGAGGGCCCCTACAATGAGCAGTTCTTC
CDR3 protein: CASSLVASGEGPYNEQFF

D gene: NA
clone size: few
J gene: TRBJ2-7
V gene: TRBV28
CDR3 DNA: TGTGCCAGCAGTTTGCTTGGGACAATAGGCGAGCAGTACTTC
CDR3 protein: CASSLLGTIGEQYF

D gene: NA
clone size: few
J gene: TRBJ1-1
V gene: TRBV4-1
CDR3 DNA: TGCGCCAGCAGCCAACATGCCGCGAAGAACACTGAAGCTTTCTTT
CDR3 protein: CASSQHAAKNTEAFF

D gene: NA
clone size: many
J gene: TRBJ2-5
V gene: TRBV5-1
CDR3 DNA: TGCGCCAGCAGACCGGGGGATTATCTGGAGACCCAGTACTTC
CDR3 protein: CASRPGDYLETQYF

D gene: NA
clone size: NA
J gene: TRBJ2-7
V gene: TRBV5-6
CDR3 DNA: TGTGCCAGCAGCTCCGGGTCTTACTACGAGCAGTACTTC
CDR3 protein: CASSSGSYYEQYF

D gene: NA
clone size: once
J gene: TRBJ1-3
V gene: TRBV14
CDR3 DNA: TGTGCCAGCAGCCAGGCAGGTGACTCTGGAAACACCATATATTTT
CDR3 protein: CASSQAGDSGNTIYF

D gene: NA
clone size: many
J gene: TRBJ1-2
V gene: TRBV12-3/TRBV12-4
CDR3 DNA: TGTGCCAGCAGTTTAGATTTTCGCTACACCTTC
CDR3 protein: CASSLDFRYTF

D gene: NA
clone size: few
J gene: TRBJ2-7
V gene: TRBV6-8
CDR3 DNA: TGTGCCAGCAGTCACGGCGGGGAGTACGAGCAGTACTTC
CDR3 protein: CASSHGGEYEQYF

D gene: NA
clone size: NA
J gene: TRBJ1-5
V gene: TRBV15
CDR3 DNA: TGTGCCACCAGCAGAGATCGGGGACCGGGGGCTATACTTCAGCCCCAGCATTTT
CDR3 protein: CATSRDRGPGAILQPQHF

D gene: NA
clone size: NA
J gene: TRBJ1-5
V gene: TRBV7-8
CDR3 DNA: TGTGCCAGCAGCAAGAAGGAAAATCAGCCCCAGCATTTT
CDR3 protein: CASSKKENQPQHF

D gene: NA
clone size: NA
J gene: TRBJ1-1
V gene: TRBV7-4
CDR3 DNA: TGTGCCAGCAGCTTAGCTGGAGGGCCAGCTTTCTTT
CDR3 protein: CASSLAGGPAFF

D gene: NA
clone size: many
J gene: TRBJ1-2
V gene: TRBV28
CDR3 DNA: TGTGCCAGCAGCCCCGAACGGGAGGGAAATCCCTATGGCTACACCTTC
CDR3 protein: CASSPEREGNPYGYTF

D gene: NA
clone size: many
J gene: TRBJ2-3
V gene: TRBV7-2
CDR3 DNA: TGTGCCAGCAGCTTTATCGCTGGCGAGGATAGCACAGATACGCAGTATTTT
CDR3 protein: CASSFIAGEDSTDTQYF

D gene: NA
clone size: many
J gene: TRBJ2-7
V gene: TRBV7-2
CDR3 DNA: TGTGCCAGCAGCTTAGGCTGGGGCCGGGAGCAGTACTTC
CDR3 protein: CASSLGWGREQYF

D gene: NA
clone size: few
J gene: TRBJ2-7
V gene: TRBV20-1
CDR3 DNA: TGCAGTGCTAGAGATCTGGGGGACTACGAGCAGTACTTC
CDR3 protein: CSARDLGDYEQYF

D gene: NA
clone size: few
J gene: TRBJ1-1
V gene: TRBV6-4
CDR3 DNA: TGTGCCAGCAGTGACGCTTCGAACACTGAAGCTTTCTTT
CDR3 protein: CASSDASNTEAFF

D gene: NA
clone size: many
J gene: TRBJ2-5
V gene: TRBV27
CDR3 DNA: NA
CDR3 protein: CASSILGPQETQYF